A single sample gave rise to the 7 T cell receptor beta chains below, sequenced in a study of T cells in Graves' hyperthyroidism and ophthalmopathy. TCR beta CDR3 regions were amplified from RNA transcripts. Initially, a first-round RT-PCR of the TCR CDR3 employed the HTBI primer set. TCRdb re-analysed the multiplex PCR reads in MiXCR, keeping a single row per CDR3 protein. The table shows around 300,000 distinct CDR3 sequences, with less than 30% occurring only once. Sequencing was carried out using blood. Source of these receptors: a man aged 35-49 years with Graves' hyperthyroidism that later progressed to Graves' ophthalmopathy.

V usage is TRBV12-3 or TRBV12-4 and J usage is TRBJ1-1, with D perhaps TRBD1 (6 bases). V was trimmed by 6 bases and J by 2 bases, leaving 22 bases between them. The CDR3 spans 17 residues. CDR3 amino acids: CASRPDARRGLNTEAFF. CDR3 nucleotide sequence: TGTGCCAGCAGGCCTGATGCCAGGCGGGGGCTTAACACTGAAGCTTTCTTT.

At least ten counts were recorded for this clonotype. The chain couples TRBV2 to TRBJ2-1, with D possibly TRBD2 on 6 matching bases. The germline V gene has CDR1 SNHLY and CDR2 FYNNEI. The CDR3 length is 13 residues. Between the trimmed V and J ends, which lost 6 bases and 7 bases, there was a span of 13 bases. DNA for the CDR3: TGTGCCAGCAGGCCGACTAGTTTGAATGAGCAGTTCTTC. Protein: CASRPTSLNEQFF.

This clonotype was picked up many times. V gene TRBV10-3 combines with J gene TRBJ1-1; TRBD1 might be the D (5 bases). V was trimmed by 2 bases and J by 3 bases, leaving 13 bases between them. From germline, CDR1 is ENHRY and CDR2 SYGVKD. The CDR3 sequence is 15 residues long. CDR3 in amino acids: CAISERGREYTEAFF. DNA for the CDR3: TGTGCCATCAGTGAGAGGGGAAGGGAGTACACTGAAGCTTTCTTT.

This clonotype was found many times. This chain connects TRBV5-8 to TRBJ2-5; no clear D gene. This CDR3 contains 13 residues. The V gene lost 3 bases and the J gene lost 0 bases, with 6 bases spanning the gap. The germline V gene encodes CDR1 SGHTS and CDR2 YDEGEE. The CDR3 is CASSWRHQETQYF. As DNA, the CDR3 is TGTGCCAGCAGCTGGCGACACCAAGAGACCCAGTACTTC.

This clonotype was detected a few times. This chain connects TRBV20-1 to TRBJ1-2, with a possible D match to TRBD1 (5 bases). The CDR3 covers 14 residues. Between the trimmed V and J ends, which lost 1 base and 1 base, there was a span of 10 bases. Germline V gives CDR1 DFQATT, CDR2 SNEGSKA (reference sequence). DNA for the CDR3: TGCAGTGCTAGAGGGGACGTAGATAACTATGGCTACACCTTC. Translation: CSARGDVDNYGYTF.

The gene calls are TRBV19 and TRBJ1-2; TRBD1 aligns across 9 bases. Germline-derived CDR1 and CDR2 are LNHDA and SQIVND (reference sequence). V lost 6 bases, J lost 4 bases, and 9 bases stayed unmatched. The CDR3 contains 15 residues. The CDR3 DNA follows: TGTGCCAGTAGCATACCGGGACAGGGACTCTATGGCTACACCTTC. Its translation: CASSIPGQGLYGYTF.

This clonotype was observed many times. One end of the junction is discordant with germline, which a read error may explain. The chain couples TRBV25-1 to TRBJ2-7; 12 nucleotides line up with TRBD2. The CDR3 loop spans 14 amino acids. Germline V lookup: CDR1 MGHDK, CDR2 SYGVNS. In DNA form, the CDR3 reads TGTGCCAACAGTAGACTAGCGGGGGCCTACGAGCAGTACTTC. Translating gives CANSRLAGAYEQYF.